This is a list of T cell receptor beta chains from one sample in a study of T cell changes during pregnancy in multiple sclerosis. Clones were read by immunoSEQ multiplex PCR, and TCRdb kept only the in-frame ones, dropping some. The data hold more than 40,000 clones, with 80% to 95% observed a single time. The specimen was CD4+ T cells from peripheral blood mononuclear cells, collected in the third trimester of pregnancy. The receptors were gathered from a female donor with multiple sclerosis, enrolled in a pregnancy study. Both conserved end residues are part of each CDR3. The listing skips clone size in some rows; elsewhere it reads once, few, many or a size class.

size,J,V,CDR3
NA,TRBJ2-1,TRBV2,CASSGTSGSSYNEQFF
NA,TRBJ1-1,TRBV19,CASSITGSNTEAFF
NA,TRBJ1-5,TRBV7-2,CASSPLSGEYQPQHF
NA,TRBJ2-1,TRBV28,CASSLSGVYNEQFF
NA,TRBJ2-3,TRBV5-6,CASSRTGTDTQYF
NA,TRBJ1-1,TRBV27,CASSLYRGHPEAFF
NA,TRBJ2-3,TRBV14,CASSPVAVNTQYF
NA,TRBJ2-3,TRBV28,CASSPPGSGRLYTQYF
NA,TRBJ1-1,TRBV7-2,CASSAGQGQFTEAFF
NA,TRBJ1-2,TRBV20-1,CSASPSGGLF
NA,TRBJ2-2,TRBV6-5,CASSYSGTGGLFF
NA,TRBJ2-1,TRBV6-5,CASSLNRASGYNEQFF
few,TRBJ1-4,TRBV7-2,CASSPTGANEKLFF
NA,TRBJ1-2,TRBV6-5,CASSIGVPYGYTF
NA,TRBJ2-3,TRBV4-2,CASSQEGESGPSTDTQYF
NA,TRBJ2-1,TRBV14,CASSQDQGAIGQFF
once,TRBJ2-7,TRBV25-1,CASRSPSYEQYF
NA,TRBJ2-2,TRBV29-1,CSAWRGADTGELFF
NA,TRBJ2-7,TRBV5-5,CASEGLAAYEQYF
NA,TRBJ2-7,TRBV10-1,CASSETGEESYEQYF
NA,TRBJ2-7,TRBV20-1,CSASLINEQYF
NA,TRBJ2-1,TRBV6-6,CASSYPGDLANEQFF
NA,TRBJ2-7,TRBV29-1,CSVETGANEQYF
NA,TRBJ2-3,TRBV25-1,CASSEGGRITDTQYF
NA,TRBJ2-7,TRBV7-9,CASSLVLRTHSSYEQYF
NA,TRBJ2-5,TRBV15,CATSRDWNTGEETQYF
NA,TRBJ2-7,TRBV7-9,CASGLGVAGLEQYF
NA,TRBJ1-1,TRBV28,CASSLLDRRNTEAFF
NA,TRBJ2-7,TRBV27,CASSLQGFAYEQYF
NA,TRBJ2-6,TRBV10-3,CAVNPSGTPNSGANVLTF
NA,TRBJ2-1,TRBV28,CASSLSSPSGEQFF
NA,TRBJ2-5,TRBV7-8,CASSQRQGASETQYF
NA,TRBJ2-1,TRBV12-5,CASGLSGVDEQFF
NA,TRBJ1-5,TRBV5-7,CASSLGCIKHPGDF
NA,TRBJ1-2,TRBV11-2,CASSPQALNYGYTF
NA,TRBJ1-1,TRBV5-5,CASSLQGSGGAFF
NA,TRBJ2-7,TRBV5-1,CASSLVGTTYEQYF